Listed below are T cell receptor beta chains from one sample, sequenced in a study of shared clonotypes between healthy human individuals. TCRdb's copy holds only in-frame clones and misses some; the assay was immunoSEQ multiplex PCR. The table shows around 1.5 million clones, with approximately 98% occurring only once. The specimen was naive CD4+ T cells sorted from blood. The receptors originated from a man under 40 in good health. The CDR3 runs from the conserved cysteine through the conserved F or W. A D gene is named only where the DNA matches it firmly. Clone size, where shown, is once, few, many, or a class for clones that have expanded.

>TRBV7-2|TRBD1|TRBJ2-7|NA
TGTGCCAGCAGTCTCAGCAGCGGGACAGGGCATTACGAGCAGTACTTC
CASSLSSGTGHYEQYF
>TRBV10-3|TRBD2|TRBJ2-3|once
TGTGCCATCAGGGAAGGGCGGGAGGCCGCAGATACGCAGTATTTT
CAIREGREAADTQYF
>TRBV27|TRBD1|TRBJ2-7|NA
TGTGCCAGCAGTTTATTCAAGGACAGGGTCGGGGTCTCCTACGAGCAGTACTTC
CASSLFKDRVGVSYEQYF
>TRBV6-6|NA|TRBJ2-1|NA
TGTGCCAGCAGCGAACGCAATGAGCAGTTCTTC
CASSERNEQFF
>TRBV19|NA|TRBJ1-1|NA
TGTGCCAGTAGTGGGCAGGGTGCCACTGAAGCTTTCTTT
CASSGQGATEAFF
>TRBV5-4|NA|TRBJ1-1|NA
TGTGCCAGCAGCTCCCCCGCCGCCATGAACACTGAAGCTTTCTTT
CASSSPAAMNTEAFF
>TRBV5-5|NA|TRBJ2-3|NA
TGTGCCAGCAGCTTCCGCAGCCTGGACAGCACAGATACGCAGTATTTT
CASSFRSLDSTDTQYF
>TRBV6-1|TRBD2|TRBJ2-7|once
TGTGCCAGCAGTACTAGCGGGAGTGGTATTAAAGCACAGTACTTC
CASSTSGSGIKAQYF
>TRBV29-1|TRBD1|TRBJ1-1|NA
TGCAGCGGGACAGGGGGCAGGTACACTGAAGCTTTCTTT
CSGTGGRYTEAFF
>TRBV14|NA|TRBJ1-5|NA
TGTGCCAGTACATATGTGGAGCAACGGGAGCGGCAGAAAAGTCAGCCCCAGCATTTT
CASTYVEQRERQKSQPQHF